Below are 30 T cell receptor beta chains sequenced from a single sample in a study of blood T cell repertoires in COVID-19. Repertoires were generated with immunoSEQ multiplex PCR, while TCRdb's copy carries only in-frame clones and drops some. The sample has 300,000 to 450,000 clones, around 90% seen once. Material: peripheral blood. These receptor sequences come from a woman in her sixties with COVID-19, enrolled during active disease.

This clone showed up just once. The chain links TRBV7-2 to TRBJ1-5, with TRBD1 as a possible D gene (6 bases). Per germline, CDR1 SGHTA and CDR2 FQGNSA. This CDR3 has 15 amino acids. The V end was cut by 5 bases, the J end by 2 bases, with 13 bases between. DNA for the CDR3: TGTGCCAGCAGCCCGCAGGACAGAGGCAATCAGCCCCAGCATTTT. Amino acid sequence: CASSPQDRGNQPQHF.

The gene calls are TRBV20-1 and TRBJ1-1; D remains ambiguous. With 0 bases removed from V and 14 bases from J, the gap between germline ends came to 13 bases. The germline CDR1 and CDR2 sequences are DFQATT and SNEGSKA (reference sequence). The CDR3 covers 11 residues. CDR3 sequence reads: CSARDGAERFF. The CDR3 coding sequence is TGCAGTGCTAGAGATGGAGCGGAGAGGTTCTTT.

This chain links TRBV5-5 with TRBJ2-1; unclear D gene. This CDR3 has 12 residues. V lost 2 bases and J lost 4, with 4 bases in between. Germline CDR1 reads SGHKS; CDR2 reads YYEKEE (reference sequence). In nucleotides, the CDR3 is TGTGCCAGCAGCTTACGGTACAATGAGCAGTTCTTC. Amino acid sequence: CASSLRYNEQFF.

The V and J genes are TRBV2 and TRBJ1-1, with a tentative D call TRBD1 (5 bases). Trimming left V 10 bases short and J 3 bases short, with 9 bases between. The V gene's germline CDR1 is SNHLY and CDR2 FYNNEI. The CDR3 spans 11 residues. CDR3 in amino acids: CATRAHTEAFF. The CDR3 bases are TGTGCCACCAGGGCCCACACTGAAGCTTTCTTT.

Here the CDR3 reads CASSRDRAMNTEAFF. The DNA for the CDR3 is TGTGCCAGCAGCCGAGACAGGGCTATGAACACTGAAGCTTTCTTT. V and J are TRBV3-1 (or the pseudogene TRBV3-2) and TRBJ1-1, with 7 bases matching TRBD1. CDR1 is LGHDT, CDR2 YNNKEL, per germline (reference sequence). The V gene end was trimmed by 4 bases and the J gene end by 0 bases; junction bases not matched to a gene: 5. CDR3 length equals 15 residues.

This chain connects TRBV6-5 to TRBJ1-2; D remains ambiguous. The CDR3 consists of 15 residues. The germline CDR1 and CDR2 sequences are MNHEY and SVGAGI. The ends were cut back, 2 bases at V and 3 bases at J, with 13 bases in the middle. DNA for the CDR3: TGTGCCAGCAGTTACCGAGGGCCCACCTACTATGGCTACACCTTC. This translates into CASSYRGPTYYGYTF.

The rearrangement joins TRBV6-5 to TRBJ2-7; TRBD2 matches 8 bases. The germline CDR1 and CDR2 sequences are MNHEY and SVGAGI. V gave up 8 bases and J gave up 3 bases; unmatched junction bases: 12. CDR3 size: 15 residues. DNA of the CDR3: TGTGCCAGCCAAGTACGAGCGGGGGAGATCTACGAGCAGTACTTC. It codes for CASQVRAGEIYEQYF.

This rearrangement joins TRBV6-5 to TRBJ1-5, with a weak D call TRBD1 (6 bases). In germline, CDR1 is MNHEY, CDR2 SVGAGI. The CDR3 is 14 amino acids. The V gene lost 7 bases and the J gene lost 2 bases, with 12 bases spanning the gap. CDR3 DNA sequence: TGTGCCAGCAAACAGGGTGTTGGCAATCAGCCCCAGCATTTT. Encoded protein: CASKQGVGNQPQHF.

V usage is TRBV6-5 and J usage is TRBJ1-2; D unresolved. Germline-derived CDR1 and CDR2 are MNHEY and SVGAGI. This CDR3 has 13 residues. The germline V and J ends were trimmed by 6 bases and 7 bases, with 15 bases remaining between them. The DNA for the CDR3 is TGTGCCAGCAGGCCCCCGGGAAAGGCTGGCTACACCTTC. As protein: CASRPPGKAGYTF.

The gene calls are TRBV3-1 (or the pseudogene TRBV3-2) and TRBJ2-7; 8 nucleotides match TRBD2. The CDR3 spans 15 residues. V trimming: 1 base; J trimming: 3 bases; junction bases outside the gene matches: 5. The germline V gene has CDR1 LGHDT and CDR2 YNNKEL (reference sequence). The CDR3 reads CASSQVIAGNYEQYF. DNA for the CDR3: TGTGCCAGCAGCCAAGTTATAGCGGGAAACTACGAGCAGTACTTC.

The gene calls are TRBV15 and TRBJ2-1; 16 nucleotides agree with TRBD2. V lost 0 bases, J lost 10 bases, and 6 bases stayed unmatched. The CDR3 contains 17 residues. Germline CDR1 reads LNHNV; CDR2 reads YYDKDF (reference sequence). Here the CDR3 DNA reads TGTGCCACCAGCAGAGATTTGGGACTAGCGGGGGGGCCGGAGCAGTTCTTC. Its protein is CATSRDLGLAGGPEQFF.

DNA for the CDR3: TGTGCCAGCTCCCTACAGGGGGCATCGGGAAACACCATATATTTT. It is translated as CASSLQGASGNTIYF. This chain connects TRBV18 to TRBJ1-3; 9 bases are a match to TRBD1. Germline values: CDR1 KGHSH, CDR2 LQKENI. Losses at the gene ends were 6 bases for V and 4 bases for J; bases not matched to a gene: 7. The CDR3 is 15 amino acids. The variable domain in full, completed from reference TRBV18 and TRBJ1-3, reads NAGVMQNPRHLVRRRGQEARLRCSPMKGHSHVYWYRQLPEEGLKFMVYLQKENIIDESGMPKERFSAEFPKEGPSILRIQQVVRGDSAAYFCASSLQGASGNTIYFGEGSWLTVV.

CDR3 protein: CASSSGDRTNYGYTF. The CDR3, as DNA: TGTGCCAGCAGCTCGGGGGACAGGACTAACTATGGCTACACCTTC. V usage is TRBV5-5 and J usage is TRBJ1-2, with TRBD1 identical over 8 bases. Germline V gene data show CDR1 as SGHKS and CDR2 as YYEKEE (reference sequence). V lost 3 bases to trimming and J lost 0 bases; unmatched junction nucleotides: 4. The CDR3 loop spans 15 amino acids.

The chain has TRBV3-1 (or the pseudogene TRBV3-2) and TRBJ2-5; weak D call: TRBD2 (7 bases). Germline V lookup: CDR1 LGHDT, CDR2 YNNKEL (reference sequence). V was cut by 5 bases and J by 3 bases, with 22 bases left in between. CDR3 size: 17 residues. CDR3 region: CASSSRRAGATEETQYF. Written as DNA, the CDR3 is TGTGCCAGCAGCTCTCGAAGGGCGGGGGCCACCGAAGAGACCCAGTACTTC.

V is TRBV30 and J is TRBJ1-2; D unclear. This CDR3 comprises 13 residues. The germline gives CDR1 GTSNPN, CDR2 SVGIG (reference sequence). Trimming removed 2 bases from V and 6 bases from J, with 13 bases in between. For the CDR3, the DNA is TGTGCCTGGAGTTTACTTCTGAACCATGGCTACACCTTC. Encoded protein: CAWSLLLNHGYTF.

The CDR3 loop is CASSLAGDYGYTF. CDR3 bases: TGTGCCAGCAGCTTAGCAGGAGACTATGGCTACACCTTC. V is TRBV7-2 and J is TRBJ1-2; D gene ambiguous. Germline CDR1 is SGHTA and CDR2 is FQGNSA. The V end lost 0 bases, the J end lost 3 bases, and 5 bases lay between the germline ends. This CDR3 has 13 amino acids.

The chain joins TRBV13 to TRBJ1-1; 10 nucleotides line up with TRBD1. In germline, CDR1 is PRHDT, CDR2 FYEKMQ (reference sequence). Trimming cost V 5 bases and J 6 bases; bases outside gene matches: 6. CDR3 length: 14 amino acids. The CDR3 nucleotides are TGTGCCAGCAGCCCGGGACAGGGGAAGCCTGAAGCTTTCTTT. Translated, it gives CASSPGQGKPEAFF.

V usage is TRBV6-5 and J usage is TRBJ1-1; 9 positions match TRBD1. After removal of 6 bases from V and 10 bases from J, the junction contained 9 bases not matched to a gene. This CDR3 has 13 amino acids. CDR1 MNHEY and CDR2 SVGAGI come from the germline V gene. Written as DNA, the CDR3 is TGTGCCAGCAGCCAGGGACAGGGAGGCAGAGCTTTCTTT. It translates to CASSQGQGGRAFF.

This chain connects TRBV29-1 to TRBJ1-5; weak D call: TRBD1 (5 bases). V lost 4 bases and J lost 7, with 14 bases in between. Per germline, CDR1 SQVTM and CDR2 ANQGSEA. CDR3 length: 13 residues. CDR3 in DNA: TGCAGCGTTGGGGCTTCGGGGGGACAGCCCCAGCATTTT. Residues: CSVGASGGQPQHF.

The chain employs TRBV29-1 and TRBJ1-1; the match to TRBD1 covers 9 bases. Germline V gene sequence: CDR1 SQVTM, CDR2 ANQGSEA. The CDR3 has 13 residues. Trimming cost V 5 bases and J 5 bases; bases outside gene matches: 6. The CDR3 bases are TGCAGCGTTCCGGGACAGGGTAGTACTGAAGCTTTCTTT. This translates into CSVPGQGSTEAFF.

The genes are TRBV3-1 (or the pseudogene TRBV3-2) and TRBJ2-7, with D possibly matching TRBD2 (6 bases). This CDR3 has 14 residues. Germline V gene lookup returns CDR1 LGHDT and CDR2 YNNKEL (reference sequence). The ends were cut back, 1 base at V and 3 bases at J, with 10 bases in the middle. The CDR3 DNA follows: TGTGCCAGCAGCCAAGTCGGACTAAACTACGAGCAGTACTTC. It specifies CASSQVGLNYEQYF.

CDR3 loop: CASTQGSNEKLFF. CDR3 DNA: TGCGCCAGCACACAGGGATCTAATGAAAAACTGTTTTTT. The V gene is TRBV10-2, the J gene TRBJ1-4; perhaps TRBD1 as D (6 bases). The CDR3 has 13 amino acids. Trimming removed 7 bases at V and 3 bases at J, with 9 bases between. The germline gives CDR1 WSHSY, CDR2 SAAADI.

This clone was observed a few times. The gene calls are TRBV24-1 and TRBJ1-5, with 7 nucleotides matching TRBD1. V lost 5 bases, J lost 6 bases, and 3 bases stayed unmatched. Germline lookup yields CDR1 KGHDR and CDR2 SFDVKD. The CDR3 sequence is 13 residues long. The CDR3 DNA sequence: TGTGCCACCAGTGCAGGGGGATTTCAGCCCCAGCATTTT. This translates into CATSAGGFQPQHF.

The chain links TRBV5-8 to TRBJ1-5; TRBD1 matches 7 bases. The CDR3 totals 14 residues. Germline CDR1 reads SGHTS; CDR2 reads YDEGEE. V gave up 5 bases and J gave up 2 bases; unmatched junction bases: 4. In nucleotides, the CDR3 is TGTGCCAGCAGGAGACAGGGAGGCAATCAGCCCCAGCATTTT. Translation: CASRRQGGNQPQHF.

This chain links TRBV14 with TRBJ1-2; D ambiguous. Germline CDR1 is SGHDN and CDR2 is FVKESK. V was pared by 0 bases and J by 1 base, with 12 bases between. The CDR3 runs to 16 residues. The DNA for the CDR3 is TGTGCCAGCAGCCAAGACACCCTAAATTTTAACTATGGCTACACCTTC. Translating gives CASSQDTLNFNYGYTF.

The chain combines TRBV4-1 with TRBJ2-7; 7 nucleotides align to TRBD1. V gave up 0 bases and J gave up 0 bases; unmatched junction bases: 5. This CDR3 region has 16 residues. Germline-derived CDR1 and CDR2 are MGHRA and YSYEKL. The CDR3 DNA follows: TGCGCCAGCAGCCAAGACTCAACAGGGGCCTCCTACGAGCAGTACTTC. Translated, it gives CASSQDSTGASYEQYF.

This chain joins TRBV19 and TRBJ2-2; D perhaps matches TRBD1 (5 bases). The CDR3 consists of 15 residues. The V gene's germline CDR1 is LNHDA and CDR2 SQIVND (reference sequence). Trimming took off 3 bases at V and 5 bases at J, with 13 bases between the two ends. CDR3 sequence reads: CASSIAGMWTGELFF. In DNA form, the CDR3 reads TGTGCCAGTAGTATCGCAGGGATGTGGACCGGGGAGCTGTTTTTT.

The CDR3 nucleotides are TGTGCCAGCAGTTACGGGCGGGATCAGCCCCAGCATTTT. This gives the protein CASSYGRDQPQHF. This rearrangement joins TRBV6-6 to TRBJ1-5; D is ambiguous. Looked up from germline, CDR1 is MNHNY and CDR2 is SVGAGI (reference sequence). Trimming removed 2 bases from V and 5 bases from J, with 7 bases in between. This CDR3 is built from 13 residues.

This clone appeared a single time. This chain joins TRBV7-2 and TRBJ2-1; 8 bases agree with TRBD1. V shed 2 bases, J shed 0 bases, and the junction held 3 bases outside the gene matches. CDR3 length: 16 amino acids. Germline V CDR1 and CDR2: SGHTA, FQGNSA. The CDR3 bases are TGTGCCAGCAGCTTACGGACAGGGACCTCCTACAATGAGCAGTTCTTC. Translating gives CASSLRTGTSYNEQFF.

The CDR3 nucleotides read TGTGCCTGGAGTCAGGCAGGGGGTGAGCAGTACTTC. This encodes CAWSQAGGEQYF. V and J are TRBV30 and TRBJ2-7; 7 nucleotides align to TRBD1. Germline V gene sequence: CDR1 GTSNPN, CDR2 SVGIG (reference sequence). The CDR3 runs 12 residues. Germline trimming cut 2 bases from V and 7 bases from J; bases unmatched to any gene: 5.